This TCR beta chain was identified during a study of blood T cells in healthy people across ages. Whole-study results and caveats: A roughly linear age-dependent decrease characterized TCR beta diversity per million T cells.

As concerns this clonotype: The antigen is unknown.

Together with a sample-barcoded 5' primer, a J-beta primer mix was included in a second PCR lasting about 7 to 11 cycles. From the 5' RACE reads, TCRdb called clonotypes with MiXCR, one entry per CDR3 protein. The table has 550,000 to 650,000 distinct CDR3 sequences, 25% to 30% seen once. Germline V CDR1 and CDR2: SEHNR, FQNEAQ (reference sequence). V was trimmed by 0 bases and J by 4 bases, leaving 14 bases between them. CDR3 length: 16 amino acids. The chain is built from TRBV7-9 and TRBJ2-3; tentative D call: TRBD2 (7 bases). This TCR came from a woman of 80 years or more in good health. Sequenced input: blood. CDR3 residues: CASSLAGGPGSDTQYF. CDR3 DNA: TGTGCCAGCAGCTTAGCGGGGGGGCCGGGGTCAGATACGCAGTATTTT.